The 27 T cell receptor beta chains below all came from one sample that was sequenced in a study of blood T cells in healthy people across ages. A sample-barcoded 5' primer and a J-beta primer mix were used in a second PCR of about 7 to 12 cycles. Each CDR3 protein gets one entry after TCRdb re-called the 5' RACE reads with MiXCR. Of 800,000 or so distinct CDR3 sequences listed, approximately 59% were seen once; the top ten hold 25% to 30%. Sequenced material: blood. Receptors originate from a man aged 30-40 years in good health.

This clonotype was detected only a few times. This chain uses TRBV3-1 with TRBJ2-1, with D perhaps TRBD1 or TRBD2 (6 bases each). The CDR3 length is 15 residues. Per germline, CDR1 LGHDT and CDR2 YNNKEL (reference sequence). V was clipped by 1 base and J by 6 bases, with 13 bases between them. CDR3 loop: CASSQAGGAGNEQFF. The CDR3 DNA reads TGTGCCAGCAGCCAAGCCGGGGGCGCAGGCAATGAGCAGTTCTTC.

DNA for the CDR3: TGTGCCAGCAGTTTTTGGCAGGGGGCGAAGACCCAGTACTTC. Protein: CASSFWQGAKTQYF. V gene TRBV28 combines with J gene TRBJ2-5; TRBD1 agrees at 8 bases. The CDR3 spans 14 residues. Germline CDR1 MDHEN, CDR2 SYDVKM. Trimming took 3 bases from V and 6 from J; bases not matched to a gene: 6.

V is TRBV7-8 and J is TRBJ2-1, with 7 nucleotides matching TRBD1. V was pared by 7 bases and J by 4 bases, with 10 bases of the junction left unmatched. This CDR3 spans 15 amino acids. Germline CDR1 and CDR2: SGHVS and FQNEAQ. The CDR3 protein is CASTQEGARYNEQFF. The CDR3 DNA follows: TGTGCCAGCACCCAAGAGGGGGCTCGTTACAATGAGCAGTTCTTC.

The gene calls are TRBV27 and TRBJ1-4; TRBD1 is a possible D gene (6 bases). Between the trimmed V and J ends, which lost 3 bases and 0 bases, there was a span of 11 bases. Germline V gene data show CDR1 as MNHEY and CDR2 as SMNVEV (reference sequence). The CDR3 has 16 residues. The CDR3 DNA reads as TGTGCCAGCAGTTTCCTGGACAGTCCAACTAATGAAAAACTGTTTTTT. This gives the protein CASSFLDSPTNEKLFF.

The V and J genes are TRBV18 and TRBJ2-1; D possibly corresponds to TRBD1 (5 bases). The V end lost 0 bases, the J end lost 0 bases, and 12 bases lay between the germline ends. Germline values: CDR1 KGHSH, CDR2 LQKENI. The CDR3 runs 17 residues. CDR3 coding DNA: TGTGCCAGCTCACCACCGAAGGGGTCGAGCTCCTACAATGAGCAGTTCTTC. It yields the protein CASSPPKGSSSYNEQFF.

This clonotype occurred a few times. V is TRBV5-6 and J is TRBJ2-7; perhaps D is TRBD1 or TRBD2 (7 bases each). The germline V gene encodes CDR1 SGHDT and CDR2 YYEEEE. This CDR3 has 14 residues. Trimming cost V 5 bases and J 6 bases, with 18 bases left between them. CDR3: CASSDTGEGAEQYF. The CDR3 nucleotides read TGTGCCAGCAGTGACACAGGGGAGGGTGCCGAGCAGTACTTC.

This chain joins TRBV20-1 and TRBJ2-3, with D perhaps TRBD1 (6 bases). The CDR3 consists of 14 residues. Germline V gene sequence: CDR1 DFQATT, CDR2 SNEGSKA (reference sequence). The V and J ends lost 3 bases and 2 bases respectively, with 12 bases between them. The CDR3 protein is CSASETGPTDTQYF. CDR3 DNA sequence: TGCAGTGCTAGCGAGACAGGACCCACAGATACGCAGTATTTT.

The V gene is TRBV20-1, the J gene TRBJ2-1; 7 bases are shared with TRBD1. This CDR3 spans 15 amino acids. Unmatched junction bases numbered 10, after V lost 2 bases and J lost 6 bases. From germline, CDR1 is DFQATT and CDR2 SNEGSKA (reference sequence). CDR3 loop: CSARPRGLSFNEQFF. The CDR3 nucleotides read TGCAGTGCTAGACCAAGGGGGCTATCGTTCAATGAGCAGTTCTTC.

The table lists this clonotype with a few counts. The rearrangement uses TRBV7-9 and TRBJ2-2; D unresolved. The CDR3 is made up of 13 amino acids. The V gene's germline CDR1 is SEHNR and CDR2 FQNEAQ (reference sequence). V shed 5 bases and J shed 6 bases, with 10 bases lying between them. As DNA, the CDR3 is TGTGCCAGCAGCCTAGTTGGGGCCGGGGAGCTGTTTTTT. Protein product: CASSLVGAGELFF.

CDR3 amino acids: CASSRPLGVKAQYF. The CDR3 bases are TGTGCCAGCAGCCGCCCACTGGGTGTAAAGGCCCAGTACTTC. The rearrangement links TRBV28 to TRBJ2-4; no clear D. Per the germline V gene, CDR1 is MDHEN and CDR2 is SYDVKM. The CDR3 runs to 14 residues. V shed 6 bases and J shed 13 bases, with 22 bases lying between them.

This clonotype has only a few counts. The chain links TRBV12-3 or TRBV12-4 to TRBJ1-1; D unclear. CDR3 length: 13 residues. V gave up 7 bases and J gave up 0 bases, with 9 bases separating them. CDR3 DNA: TGTGCCAGCACGGGATGGGTGAACACTGAAGCTTTCTTT. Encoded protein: CASTGWVNTEAFF.

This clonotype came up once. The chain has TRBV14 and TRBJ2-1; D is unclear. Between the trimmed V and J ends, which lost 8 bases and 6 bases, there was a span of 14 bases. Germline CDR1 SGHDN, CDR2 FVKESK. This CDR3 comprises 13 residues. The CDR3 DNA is TGTGCCAGCGGGGTGGGCCTACGCAATGAGCAGTTCTTC. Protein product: CASGVGLRNEQFF.

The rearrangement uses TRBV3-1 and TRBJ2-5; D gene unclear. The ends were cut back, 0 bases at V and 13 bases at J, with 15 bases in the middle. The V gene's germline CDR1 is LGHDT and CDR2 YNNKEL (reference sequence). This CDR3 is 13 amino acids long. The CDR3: CASSQDLSSNGYF. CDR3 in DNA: TGTGCCAGCAGCCAAGATCTGAGCAGCAATGGGTACTTC.

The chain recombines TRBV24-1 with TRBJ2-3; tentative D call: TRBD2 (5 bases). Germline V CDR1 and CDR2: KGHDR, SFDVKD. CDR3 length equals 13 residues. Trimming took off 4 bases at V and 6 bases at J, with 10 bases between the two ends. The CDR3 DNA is TGTGCCACCAGTGAGACCCCGGGGGATACGCAGTATTTT. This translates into CATSETPGDTQYF.

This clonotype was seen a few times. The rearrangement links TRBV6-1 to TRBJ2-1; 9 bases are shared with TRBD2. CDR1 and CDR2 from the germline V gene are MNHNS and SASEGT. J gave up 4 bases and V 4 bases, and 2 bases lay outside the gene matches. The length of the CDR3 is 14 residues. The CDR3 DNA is TGTGCCAGCAGTGCTAGCGGGGAGTACAATGAGCAGTTCTTC. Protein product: CASSASGEYNEQFF.

The DNA of the CDR3 is TGTGCCAGCAGCTCACTGACTAGCGGGGGACCTTCCTACGAGCAGTACTTC. Translating it yields CASSSLTSGGPSYEQYF. The genes are TRBV7-9 and TRBJ2-7; 12 positions agree with TRBD2. The CDR3 spans 17 residues. The V gene end was trimmed by 4 bases and the J gene end by 1 base; junction bases not matched to a gene: 8. CDR1 SEHNR and CDR2 FQNEAQ come from the germline V gene (reference sequence).

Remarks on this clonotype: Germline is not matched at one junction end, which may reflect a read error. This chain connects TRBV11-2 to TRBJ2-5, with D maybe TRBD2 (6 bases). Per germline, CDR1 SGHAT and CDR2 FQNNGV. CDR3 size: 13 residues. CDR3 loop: CASRGGNQGTQYF. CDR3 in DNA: TGTGCCAGCAGAGGCGGGAACCAAGGGACCCAGTACTTC.

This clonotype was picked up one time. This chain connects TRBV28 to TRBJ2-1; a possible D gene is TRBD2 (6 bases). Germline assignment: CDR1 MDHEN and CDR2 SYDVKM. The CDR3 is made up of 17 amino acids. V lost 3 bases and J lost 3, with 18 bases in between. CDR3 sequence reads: CASSLSSSGSRYNEQFF. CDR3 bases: TGTGCCAGCAGTTTGTCGTCGAGCGGGTCCCGCTACAATGAGCAGTTCTTC.

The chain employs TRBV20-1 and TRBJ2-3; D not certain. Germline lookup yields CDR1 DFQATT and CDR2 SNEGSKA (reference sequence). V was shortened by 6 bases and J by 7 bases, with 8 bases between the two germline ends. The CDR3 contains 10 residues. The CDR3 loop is CSAKANTQYF. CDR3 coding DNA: TGCAGTGCCAAGGCTAATACGCAGTATTTT.

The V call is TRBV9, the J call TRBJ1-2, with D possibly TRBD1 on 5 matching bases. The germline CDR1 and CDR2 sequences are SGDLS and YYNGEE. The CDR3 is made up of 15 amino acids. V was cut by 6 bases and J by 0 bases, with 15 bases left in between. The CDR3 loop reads CASTGRGSSNYGYTF. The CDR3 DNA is TGTGCCAGCACGGGGCGGGGCAGTTCTAACTATGGCTACACCTTC.

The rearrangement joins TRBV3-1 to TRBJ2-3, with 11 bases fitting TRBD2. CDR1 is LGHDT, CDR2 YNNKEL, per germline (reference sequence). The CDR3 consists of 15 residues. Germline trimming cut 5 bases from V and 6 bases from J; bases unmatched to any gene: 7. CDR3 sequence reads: CASSGSGGEFDTQYF. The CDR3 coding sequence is TGTGCCAGCAGCGGTAGCGGGGGGGAATTCGATACGCAGTATTTT.

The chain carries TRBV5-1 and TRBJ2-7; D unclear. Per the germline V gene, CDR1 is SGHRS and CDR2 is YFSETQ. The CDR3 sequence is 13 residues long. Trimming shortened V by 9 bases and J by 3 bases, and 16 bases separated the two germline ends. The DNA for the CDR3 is TGCGCCACATATCCCGCCCCGAACTACGAGCAGTACTTC. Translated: CATYPAPNYEQYF. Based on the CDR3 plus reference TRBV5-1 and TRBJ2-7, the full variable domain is KAGVTQTPRYLIKTRGQQVTLSCSPISGHRSVSWYQQTPGQGLQFLFEYFSETQRNKGNFPGRFSGRQFSNSRSEMNVSTLELGDSALYLCATYPAPNYEQYFGPGTRLTVT.

The CDR3 region has the DNA TGTGCCAGCAGTGACTCCGGGACGGGAGAGTACGAGCAGTACTTC. The encoded protein is CASSDSGTGEYEQYF. This rearrangement joins TRBV25-1 to TRBJ2-4; perhaps TRBD2 as D (6 bases). TRBJ2-7 explains the end of the DNA better; the J call may be wrong. CDR3 length equals 15 residues. Germline CDR1 MGHDK, CDR2 SYGVNS.

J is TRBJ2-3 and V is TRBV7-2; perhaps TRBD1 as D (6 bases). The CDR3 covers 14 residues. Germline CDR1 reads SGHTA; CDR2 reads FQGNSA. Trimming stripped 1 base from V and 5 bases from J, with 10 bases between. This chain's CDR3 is CASSLVLGQDTQYF. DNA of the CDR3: TGTGCCAGCAGCTTAGTTTTGGGACAAGATACGCAGTATTTT.

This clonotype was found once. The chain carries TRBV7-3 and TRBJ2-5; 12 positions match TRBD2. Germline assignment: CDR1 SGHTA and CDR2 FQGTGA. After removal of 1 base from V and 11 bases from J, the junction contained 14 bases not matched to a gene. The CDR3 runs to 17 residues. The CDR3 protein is CASSLMTSGGIYNEQYF. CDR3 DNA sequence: TGTGCCAGCAGCTTAATGACTAGCGGGGGTATCTACAATGAGCAGTACTTC.

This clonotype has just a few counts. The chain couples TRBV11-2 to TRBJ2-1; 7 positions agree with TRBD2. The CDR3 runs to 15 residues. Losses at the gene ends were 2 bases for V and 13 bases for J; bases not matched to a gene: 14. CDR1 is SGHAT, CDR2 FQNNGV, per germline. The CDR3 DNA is TGTGCCAGCAGCTTACTTGGGGGGGATCCCGAGACCCAGTTCTTC. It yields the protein CASSLLGGDPETQFF.

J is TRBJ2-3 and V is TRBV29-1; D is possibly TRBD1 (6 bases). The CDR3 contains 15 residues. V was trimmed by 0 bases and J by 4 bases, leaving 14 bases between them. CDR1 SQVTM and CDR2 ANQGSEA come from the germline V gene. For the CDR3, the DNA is TGCAGCGTTGAAGATATGACAGGCAATCCAGATACGCAGTATTTT. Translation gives CSVEDMTGNPDTQYF.